The next 23 T cell receptor beta chains were all read from a single sample in a study of T cells in Graves' hyperthyroidism and ophthalmopathy (dated by TCRdb to between 2018 and 2020). Libraries were made using multiplex PCR. For sequencing, an Illumina HiSeq 2000 was employed. TCR beta CDR3 regions were amplified from RNA transcripts. A first-round RT-PCR of the TCR CDR3 used the HTBI primer set with the Qiagen OneStep RT-PCR kit. The public reads were reanalyzed by TCRdb: fastp trimming at Q25, MiXCR alignment, in-frame beta chains only. Rows with one shared CDR3 protein collapse into an entry with the most common genes and DNA. Across this sample there are approximately 520,000 distinct CDR3 sequences, with around 21% seen only once. About 25% of the sample goes to the ten largest clones. Sequenced sample: blood. The source of these receptors is a man younger than 35 with Graves' hyperthyroidism.

The chain joins TRBV6-1 to TRBJ2-7; D is perhaps TRBD1 or TRBD2 (5 bases each). The V and J ends lost 2 bases and 3 bases respectively, with 14 bases between them. The germline gives CDR1 MNHNS, CDR2 SASEGT. The CDR3 loop spans 15 amino acids. CDR3 protein: CASSETVTGGYEQYF. DNA for the CDR3: TGTGCCAGCAGTGAAACGGTTACAGGAGGCTACGAGCAGTACTTC.

The chain joins TRBV6-4 to TRBJ1-2; D call uncertain. Germline-derived CDR1 and CDR2 are MRHNA and SNTAGT. V gave up 3 bases and J gave up 7 bases, with 12 bases separating them. CDR3 length equals 13 residues. DNA for the CDR3: TGTGCCAGCAGTGAAGGCTCCGTCGGTGGCTACACCTTC. It is translated as CASSEGSVGGYTF.

This clonotype showed up many times. V usage is TRBV2 and J usage is TRBJ2-7; tentatively, D is TRBD2 (7 bases). V lost 3 bases and J 5 bases, leaving 14 bases between the germline ends. Germline CDR1 SNHLY, CDR2 FYNNEI. This CDR3 has 14 amino acids. CDR3 DNA sequence: TGTGCCAGCAGTGATAACAGGGCGGGGGACGAGCAGTACTTC. This gives the protein CASSDNRAGDEQYF.

This clonotype was recorded many times. J is TRBJ2-7 and V is TRBV9; D may be TRBD1 (6 bases). Germline V gene lookup returns CDR1 SGDLS and CDR2 YYNGEE. The CDR3 covers 14 residues. Trimming stripped 4 bases from V and 3 bases from J, with 14 bases between. In nucleotides, the CDR3 is TGTGCCAGCAGCCCGGGACACGACAACTACGAGCAGTACTTC. This encodes CASSPGHDNYEQYF.

This clonotype was recorded many times. The rearrangement links TRBV28 to TRBJ1-2; 8 bases are shared with TRBD1. The CDR3 runs 13 residues. From germline, CDR1 is MDHEN and CDR2 SYDVKM. The junction had 7 bases not matched to a gene; V was cut back by 5 bases and J by 8 bases. The DNA of the CDR3 is TGTGCCAGCAGTCTCAGGGGGCAGGAGGGCTACACCTTC. It specifies CASSLRGQEGYTF.

This clonotype was found many times. The chain carries TRBV2 and TRBJ2-5; a weak D match, TRBD1 (5 bases). CDR1 is SNHLY, CDR2 FYNNEI, per germline. V gave up 5 bases and J gave up 5 bases, with 15 bases separating them. This CDR3 region has 14 residues. The CDR3 DNA follows: TGTGCCAGCAGTTTACAGGACCCCATCGAGACCCAGTACTTC. It translates to CASSLQDPIETQYF.

This clonotype was observed many times. The V and J genes are TRBV12-3 or TRBV12-4 and TRBJ1-2; unclear D gene. This CDR3 has 14 amino acids. V was trimmed by 5 bases and J by 4 bases, leaving 14 bases between them. The CDR3 protein is CASSPRLSFYGYTF. DNA for the CDR3: TGTGCCAGCAGTCCCCGGTTATCCTTCTATGGCTACACCTTC.

This clonotype was seen at least ten times. The V and J genes are TRBV11-2 and TRBJ1-2, with 9 bases fitting TRBD1. The CDR3 extends over 14 amino acids. V shed 4 bases, J shed 2 bases, and the junction held 2 bases outside the gene matches. The germline gives CDR1 SGHAT, CDR2 FQNNGV. CDR3 loop: CASSWDRANYGYTF. CDR3 nucleotide sequence: TGTGCCAGCAGCTGGGACAGGGCCAACTATGGCTACACCTTC. Supplemented by reference TRBV11-2 and TRBJ1-2, the full variable domain reads EAGVAQSPRYKIIEKRQSVAFWCNPISGHATLYWYQQILGQGPKLLIQFQNNGVVDDSQLPKDRFSAERLKGVDSTLKIQPAKLEDSAVYLCASSWDRANYGYTFGSGTRLTVV.

The chain links TRBV7-6 to TRBJ1-3; D gene unclear. CDR3 size: 17 residues. Looked up from germline, CDR1 is SGHVS and CDR2 is FNYEAQ. V dropped 3 bases and J dropped 0 bases, with 15 bases sitting between them. The CDR3 region is CASSLSPTANSGNTIYF. CDR3 coding DNA: TGTGCCAGCAGCTTGTCCCCAACAGCAAACTCTGGAAACACCATATATTTT.

In its sample, this clonotype was seen a few times. The chain has TRBV30 and TRBJ2-7; tentatively, D is TRBD2 (6 bases). Trimming cost V 5 bases and J 4 bases, with 33 bases left between them. This CDR3 contains 19 residues. CDR1 and CDR2 (germline): GTSNPN, SVGIG (reference sequence). The CDR3 spells CAWGAYLRGRGKELYEQYF. The CDR3 region has the DNA TGTGCCTGGGGAGCTTACCTGCGGGGCCGGGGGAAGGAGCTTTACGAGCAGTACTTC.

The chain carries TRBV19 and TRBJ1-1, with D perhaps matching TRBD1 (5 bases). This CDR3 has 16 amino acids. The germline gives CDR1 LNHDA, CDR2 SQIVND (reference sequence). Trimming shortened V by 5 bases and J by 1 base, and 17 bases separated the two germline ends. In DNA form, the CDR3 reads TGTGCCAGTAGTCCCCCTCCATACAGGTCGAACACTGAAGCTTTCTTT. This gives the protein CASSPPPYRSNTEAFF.

This clonotype was observed many times. The chain links TRBV12-3 or TRBV12-4 to TRBJ1-2; the match to TRBD1 covers 7 bases. V lost 5 bases, J lost 3 bases, and 3 bases stayed unmatched. This CDR3 comprises 13 residues. CDR3 in DNA: TGTGCCAGCAGTCTCCAGGGGGACTATGGCTACACCTTC. This encodes CASSLQGDYGYTF.

This clonotype was counted many times. This chain uses TRBV25-1 with TRBJ2-7; no clear D. The germline V and J ends were trimmed by 3 bases and 3 bases, with 12 bases remaining between them. Germline V gene sequence: CDR1 MGHDK, CDR2 SYGVNS. The CDR3 loop spans 14 amino acids. The CDR3 DNA reads as TGTGCCAGCAGTGAGGAAGGGCCCCACTACGAGCAGTACTTC. This sequence encodes CASSEEGPHYEQYF.

This clonotype was counted ten times or more. The rearrangement links TRBV27 to TRBJ1-2; D unresolved. V dropped 6 bases and J dropped 5 bases, with 13 bases sitting between them. There are 13 residues in the CDR3. The germline CDR1 and CDR2 sequences are MNHEY and SMNVEV (reference sequence). The CDR3 protein is CASSRREGYGYTF. CDR3 DNA sequence: TGTGCCAGCAGCCGGCGGGAGGGATATGGCTACACCTTC.

In its sample, this clonotype was seen many times. The rearrangement joins TRBV20-1 to TRBJ1-1, with a possible D match to TRBD1 (5 bases). V lost 6 bases, J lost 2 bases, and 16 bases lay in between. The CDR3 is made up of 14 amino acids. Per germline, CDR1 DFQATT and CDR2 SNEGSKA (reference sequence). The CDR3, as DNA: TGCAGTGCACCCCCCGGGGCCTACAACACTGAAGCTTTCTTT. Translation gives CSAPPGAYNTEAFF.

This clonotype was observed a handful of times. This sequence joins TRBV12-3 or TRBV12-4 and TRBJ1-2; no reliable D call. V was clipped by 5 bases and J by 2 bases, with 15 bases between them. There are 15 residues in the CDR3. The CDR3 protein is CASSPQSSLNYGYTF. The DNA of the CDR3 is TGTGCCAGCAGTCCCCAAAGTAGCTTAAACTATGGCTACACCTTC.

J is TRBJ1-2 and V is TRBV12-3 or TRBV12-4; the D is unclear. V lost 6 bases to trimming and J lost 8 bases, with 10 bases between them. This CDR3 has 11 amino acids. CDR3 protein: CASRTLQGYTF. In nucleotides, the CDR3 is TGTGCCAGCAGGACCCTCCAGGGCTACACCTTC.

The chain has TRBV28 and TRBJ1-1; TRBD1 might be the D (6 bases). CDR1 and CDR2 from the germline V gene are MDHEN and SYDVKM. The CDR3 has 15 amino acids. The ends were cut back, 6 bases at V and 0 bases at J, with 14 bases in the middle. CDR3 protein: CASSSTGIMNTEAFF. In DNA, the CDR3 is TGTGCCAGCAGCTCGACAGGTATCATGAACACTGAAGCTTTCTTT.

This clonotype turned up a few times. The J gene is TRBJ1-2, the V gene TRBV7-8; tentative D call: TRBD1 (5 bases). The CDR3 totals 14 residues. Trimming removed 3 bases at V and 2 bases at J, with 10 bases between. The germline CDR1 and CDR2 sequences are SGHVS and FQNEAQ. CDR3 sequence: CASSFDSQNYGYTF. CDR3 nucleotides: TGTGCCAGCAGCTTCGACAGCCAAAACTATGGCTACACCTTC.

Only a few counts were recorded for this clonotype. The V gene is TRBV27, the J gene TRBJ2-7; the D is unclear. Trimming removed 5 bases from V and 7 bases from J, with 18 bases in between. This CDR3 has 14 amino acids. The germline gives CDR1 MNHEY, CDR2 SMNVEV (reference sequence). The CDR3 reads CASSPHGGEYEQYF. CDR3 in DNA: TGTGCCAGCAGTCCTCATGGCGGCGAGTATGAGCAGTACTTC.

The table lists this clonotype with many counts. The V call is TRBV2, the J call TRBJ1-1, with 7 bases matching TRBD1. CDR1 and CDR2 from the germline V gene are SNHLY and FYNNEI. V was clipped by 7 bases and J by 6 bases; unmatched bases: 14. The CDR3 is 15 amino acids. For the CDR3, the DNA is TGTGCCAGCACATTGGACAGGCGGGGAAAGGCTGAAGCTTTCTTT. Protein sequence: CASTLDRRGKAEAFF. The full variable domain, in which reference TRBV2 and TRBJ1-1 provide the parts outside the CDR3, is EPEVTQTPSHQVTQMGQEVILRCVPISNHLYFYWYRQILGQKVEFLVSFYNNEISEKSEIFDDQFSVERPDGSNFTLKIRSTKLEDSAMYFCASTLDRRGKAEAFFGQGTRLTVV.

This clonotype was seen many times. V is TRBV28 and J is TRBJ2-5, with D unclear. The germline V gene encodes CDR1 MDHEN and CDR2 SYDVKM. V was clipped by 6 bases and J by 4 bases, with 15 bases between them. The CDR3 length is 14 residues. The CDR3 coding sequence is TGTGCCAGCAGGTCGGGTGGCCGGGCAGAGACCCAGTACTTC. Protein product: CASRSGGRAETQYF. The full variable domain, in which reference TRBV28 and TRBJ2-5 provide the parts outside the CDR3, is DVKVTQSSRYLVKRTGEKVFLECVQDMDHENMFWYRQDPGLGLRLIYFSYDVKMKEKGDIPEGYSVSREKKERFSLILESASTNQTSMYLCASRSGGRAETQYFGPGTRLLVL.

This clonotype was detected only a few times. This chain uses TRBV30 with TRBJ2-7, with 11 bases matching TRBD2. This CDR3 comprises 14 residues. V trimming: 3 bases; J trimming: 4 bases; junction bases outside the gene matches: 5. CDR1 is GTSNPN and CDR2 is SVGIG in the germline V gene (reference sequence). CDR3 region: CAWRWLAGGYEQYF. CDR3 nucleotide sequence: TGTGCCTGGAGGTGGCTAGCGGGGGGATACGAGCAGTACTTC.